This T cell receptor (beta chain) was sequenced in a study of T-cell memory formation after mild COVID-19. The wider study: The TCR clusters were mostly specific to one donor. Study-level results: The finding that pre-infection memory included some responding clones suggested that cross-reactive memory joined. Mainly in CM and EM were contracting CD4+ clones; CD8+ were in EMRA.

TCRdb re-analysed the 5' RACE reads in MiXCR, keeping a single row per CDR3 protein. The sample consists of a few hundred thousand distinct CDR3 sequences, more than 15% of them appearing once. In this sample, this clonotype turned up a few times. Antigen specificity is unknown. V was shortened by 5 bases and J by 7 bases, with 8 bases between the two germline ends. Per germline, CDR1 SEHNR and CDR2 FQNEAQ (reference sequence). This CDR3 has 11 amino acids. Sequencing was carried out using PBMCs or a T cell subset sorted from them (not recorded which). The rearrangement joins TRBV7-9 to TRBJ2-5; D is undetermined. This sequence originates from a man aged 18 to 30 who had mild COVID-19 (a few samples of this study predate the infection). Cell type and time point are not known. The CDR3 sequence is CASSAEGTQYF. CDR3 sequence (DNA): TGTGCCAGCAGCGCAGAAGGGACCCAGTACTTC. The full variable domain, rest sourced from reference TRBV7-9 and TRBJ2-5, is DTGVSQNPRHKITKRGQNVTFRCDPISEHNRLYWYRQTLGQGPEFLTYFQNEAQLEKSRLLSDRFSAERPKGSFSTLEIQRTEQGDSAMYLCASSAEGTQYFGPGTRLLVL.